One and the same sample provided the 22 T cell receptor beta chains below, sequenced in a study. Repertoires were generated with immunoSEQ multiplex PCR, while TCRdb's copy carries only in-frame clones and drops some. This table has some 70,000 clones, 85% to 95% appearing once. The sample was PBMCs. The receptors here all came from a middle-aged man with rheumatoid arthritis.

The chain uses TRBV30 and TRBJ2-7, with D perhaps TRBD1 (5 bases). The CDR3 is 13 amino acids. Germline CDR1 is GTSNPN and CDR2 is SVGIG (reference sequence). V was trimmed by 1 base and J by 2 bases, leaving 9 bases between them. The CDR3 nucleotides read TGTGCCTGGAGTGGGGGCCTGGCCTACGAGCAGTACTTC. It translates to CAWSGGLAYEQYF.

The chain employs TRBV6-4 and TRBJ2-1; D unresolved. This CDR3 is built from 16 residues. Trimming took off 8 bases at V and 0 bases at J, with 17 bases between the two ends. CDR1 MRHNA and CDR2 SNTAGT come from the germline V gene. Written as DNA, the CDR3 is TGTGCCAGCTCCTACGAGGCAGATCGCTCCTACAATGAGCAGTTCTTC. Translation: CASSYEADRSYNEQFF.

The genes are TRBV9 and TRBJ2-7; 10 nucleotides align to TRBD1. This CDR3 region has 14 residues. The V and J ends lost 3 bases and 4 bases, in that order; junction bases with no gene match: 4. Germline V gives CDR1 SGDLS, CDR2 YYNGEE. CDR3 nucleotides: TGTGCCAGCAGCGCGGGACAGGGGTGGTACGAGCAGTACTTC. Protein: CASSAGQGWYEQYF. Full variable domain (outside the CDR3, taken from reference TRBV9 and TRBJ2-7): DSGVTQTPKHLITATGQRVTLRCSPRSGDLSVYWYQQSLDQGLQFLIQYYNGEERAKGNILERFSAQQFPDLHSELNLSSLELGDSALYFCASSAGQGWYEQYFGPGTRLTVT.

V is TRBV5-6 and J is TRBJ2-7; D unresolved. Germline CDR1 reads SGHDT; CDR2 reads YYEEEE. The ends were cut back, 2 bases at V and 5 bases at J, with 14 bases in the middle. CDR3 length: 14 residues. Written as DNA, the CDR3 is TGTGCCAGCAGCTTTACAACCGGAGTCGACGAGCAGTACTTC. Translation: CASSFTTGVDEQYF.

The V and J genes are TRBV9 and TRBJ2-7; 8 bases are a match to TRBD1. Germline CDR1 is SGDLS and CDR2 is YYNGEE. This CDR3 region has 15 residues. Losses at the gene ends were 1 base for V and 6 bases for J; bases not matched to a gene: 9. The CDR3 DNA is TGTGCCAGCAGCGTACGGACAGGGACAGCGAGCGAGCAGTACTTC. This translates into CASSVRTGTASEQYF.

The CDR3 DNA is TGTGCCGCGGGACGGGAGGGGGGCACAGATACGCAGTATTTT. As protein: CAAGREGGTDTQYF. The rearrangement uses TRBV6-5 and TRBJ2-3; TRBD2 agrees at 8 bases. With V trimmed by 11 bases and J by 1 base, 8 bases remained unmatched. The length of the CDR3 is 14 residues. Per germline, CDR1 MNHEY and CDR2 SVGAGI.

The chain couples TRBV6-5 to TRBJ1-5; D gene ambiguous. The CDR3 covers 12 residues. V lost 8 bases and J 6 bases, leaving 11 bases between the germline ends. Germline CDR1 is MNHEY and CDR2 is SVGAGI. CDR3 in DNA: TGTGCCAGCCAATCCCTGGGTCAGCCCCAGCATTTT. Translated: CASQSLGQPQHF.

The chain recombines TRBV24-1 with TRBJ2-3; 12 nucleotides align to TRBD2. The CDR3 consists of 16 residues. With 5 bases clipped from V and 5 bases from J, the junction kept 7 bases outside the gene matches. Germline V lookup: CDR1 KGHDR, CDR2 SFDVKD. The CDR3 bases are TGTGCCACCAGTGCTGTGACTAGCGGGAGAGGAGATACGCAGTATTTT. As protein: CATSAVTSGRGDTQYF.

The chain carries TRBV5-4 and TRBJ1-1; 9 bases are shared with TRBD1. Trimming took 1 base from V and 3 from J; bases not matched to a gene: 4. Germline V gene data show CDR1 as SGHNT and CDR2 as YYREEE (reference sequence). The CDR3 consists of 15 residues. This CDR3 is CASSLNRGLYTEAFF. The DNA for the CDR3 is TGTGCCAGCAGCTTGAACAGGGGGCTGTACACTGAAGCTTTCTTT.

V usage is TRBV28 and J usage is TRBJ1-2; 7 bases agree with TRBD1. V was clipped by 6 bases and J by 6 bases; unmatched bases: 7. Germline CDR1 is MDHEN and CDR2 is SYDVKM. The CDR3 runs 13 residues. In nucleotides, the CDR3 is TGTGCCAGCAGCTCCACAGGGGATCATGGCTACACCTTC. It is translated as CASSSTGDHGYTF.

The CDR3 nucleotides read TGTGCCAGTAGTGCCCAGGGACAGGCATCTTACAATGAGCAGTTCTTC. Translated, it gives CASSAQGQASYNEQFF. The rearrangement joins TRBV19 to TRBJ2-1, with 8 bases fitting TRBD1. Germline loops: CDR1 LNHDA, CDR2 SQIVND (reference sequence). The V gene end was trimmed by 5 bases and the J gene end by 4 bases; junction bases not matched to a gene: 10. The CDR3 consists of 16 residues. Full variable domain (missing parts from reference TRBV19 and TRBJ2-1): DGGITQSPKYLFRKEGQNVTLSCEQNLNHDAMYWYRQDPGQGLRLIYYSQIVNDFQKGDIAEGYSVSREKKESFPLTVTSAQKNPTAFYLCASSAQGQASYNEQFFGPGTRLTVL.

The chain combines TRBV19 with TRBJ1-6; 8 positions agree with TRBD1. Germline V gives CDR1 LNHDA, CDR2 SQIVND (reference sequence). V shed 5 bases, J shed 4 bases, and the junction held 4 bases outside the gene matches. The CDR3 is 15 amino acids. CDR3 nucleotide sequence: TGTGCCAGTAGTCCCGGACAGGGATATAATTCACCCCTCCACTTT. Amino acid sequence: CASSPGQGYNSPLHF.

V is TRBV9 and J is TRBJ1-2; tentative D call: TRBD1 (6 bases). CDR3 length equals 13 residues. The germline CDR1 and CDR2 sequences are SGDLS and YYNGEE. V was trimmed by 8 bases and J by 1 base, leaving 12 bases between them. CDR3 protein: CASSRDNNYGYTF. In nucleotides, the CDR3 is TGTGCCAGTTCCCGGGACAATAACTATGGCTACACCTTC.

The chain joins TRBV7-3 to TRBJ2-1, with TRBD1 identical over 8 bases. There are 15 residues in the CDR3. Germline CDR1 is SGHTA and CDR2 is FQGTGA. V lost 2 bases to trimming and J lost 6 bases; unmatched junction nucleotides: 6. CDR3 nucleotides: TGTGCCAGCAGCTTATTTGGACAGGGCCCCAATGAGCAGTTCTTC. Translated, it gives CASSLFGQGPNEQFF.

This chain connects TRBV7-6 to TRBJ2-3, with 9 bases lining up with TRBD1. V trimming: 5 bases; J trimming: 0 bases; junction bases outside the gene matches: 3. The CDR3 length is 15 residues. From germline, CDR1 is SGHVS and CDR2 FNYEAQ. The CDR3 region is CASSQTGGSTDTQYF. The DNA of the CDR3 is TGTGCCAGCAGCCAGACAGGGGGGAGCACAGATACGCAGTATTTT.

The chain has TRBV30 and TRBJ1-5, with 9 bases aligning to TRBD1. The CDR3 covers 15 residues. Germline loops: CDR1 GTSNPN, CDR2 SVGIG (reference sequence). Trimming at V came to 3 bases and at J to 4 bases, leaving 7 bases not matched to a gene. Here the CDR3 reads CAWSGDREGNQPQHF. As DNA, the CDR3 is TGTGCCTGGAGCGGGGACAGGGAAGGGAATCAGCCCCAGCATTTT.

This chain joins TRBV7-9 and TRBJ1-2; D remains ambiguous. The CDR3 is made up of 15 amino acids. Trimming removed 4 bases at V and 0 bases at J, with 12 bases between. Looked up from germline, CDR1 is SEHNR and CDR2 is FQNEAQ (reference sequence). The CDR3 reads CASSSPGVTNYGYTF. In DNA, the CDR3 is TGTGCCAGCAGCTCCCCTGGAGTGACTAACTATGGCTACACCTTC.

The chain couples TRBV6-5 to TRBJ2-7; the match to TRBD2 covers 10 bases. CDR3 length: 15 amino acids. Germline loops: CDR1 MNHEY, CDR2 SVGAGI. The junction had 7 bases not matched to a gene; V was cut back by 2 bases and J by 6 bases. The CDR3: CASSYGLAGVVEQYF. The CDR3 nucleotides are TGTGCCAGCAGTTACGGTCTAGCGGGAGTTGTCGAGCAGTACTTC.

The chain recombines TRBV5-1 with TRBJ1-6; TRBD1 is a possible D gene (5 bases). Germline loops: CDR1 SGHRS, CDR2 YFSETQ. The length of the CDR3 is 14 residues. Trimming left V 5 bases short and J 10 bases short, with 16 bases between. In nucleotides, the CDR3 is TGCGCCAGCAGTTCAGGTGGGGGTCGGTCACCCCTCCACTTT. It encodes CASSSGGGRSPLHF.

The chain couples TRBV9 to TRBJ1-6; a possible D gene is TRBD1 (5 bases). Trimming pared 3 bases from V and 2 bases from J, leaving 18 bases between. This CDR3 comprises 18 residues. CDR1 is SGDLS, CDR2 YYNGEE, per germline. CDR3 region: CASSAEGGDRTYNSPLHF. Here the CDR3 DNA reads TGTGCCAGCAGCGCCGAGGGTGGGGACCGGACCTATAATTCACCCCTCCACTTT.

The chain is built from TRBV24-1 and TRBJ2-2; D remains unclear. Trimming cost V 5 bases and J 1 base, with 10 bases left between them. Looked up from germline, CDR1 is KGHDR and CDR2 is SFDVKD. The CDR3 totals 15 residues. The CDR3 nucleotides are TGTGCCACCAGTGCTCTGGACCTGAACACCGGGGAGCTGTTTTTT. Translated: CATSALDLNTGELFF.

This chain links TRBV18 with TRBJ1-5, with a tentative D call TRBD1 (6 bases). CDR3 size: 14 residues. The germline CDR1 and CDR2 sequences are KGHSH and LQKENI. The V gene lost 3 bases and the J gene lost 7 bases, with 13 bases spanning the gap. The CDR3 reads CASSPSGGRQPQHF. DNA for the CDR3: TGTGCCAGCTCACCTTCCGGGGGCCGGCAGCCCCAGCATTTT.